The entry that follows covers one T cell receptor beta chain sequence. Trimming removed 5 bases at V and 3 bases at J, with 10 bases between. Germline V lookup: CDR1 SGHTA, CDR2 FQGTGA. The CDR3 is 13 amino acids. This entry belongs to a study of blood T cell repertoires in COVID-19. Background on the study: Researchers got acute and convalescent COVID-19 samples from the United States, Italy and Spain.

In the authors' methods: Amplification of reference gene primers provided the estimated nucleated cell counts. Measured with immunoSEQ multiplex PCR; TCRdb has only the in-frame clones, and not every one. That table is the source of V, J and clone size, and D and trimming were worked out from the DNA. The sample includes under 200,000 clones, 83% of them seen just once. The receptor's source is a human donor in a cohort sampled during active COVID-19. The gene calls are TRBV7-3 and TRBJ1-2; D possibly corresponds to TRBD1 (5 bases). The specimen sequenced was peripheral blood. CDR3 sequence (DNA): TGTGCCAGCAGCCGGACACCCTACTATGGCTACACCTTC. Translation: CASSRTPYYGYTF.